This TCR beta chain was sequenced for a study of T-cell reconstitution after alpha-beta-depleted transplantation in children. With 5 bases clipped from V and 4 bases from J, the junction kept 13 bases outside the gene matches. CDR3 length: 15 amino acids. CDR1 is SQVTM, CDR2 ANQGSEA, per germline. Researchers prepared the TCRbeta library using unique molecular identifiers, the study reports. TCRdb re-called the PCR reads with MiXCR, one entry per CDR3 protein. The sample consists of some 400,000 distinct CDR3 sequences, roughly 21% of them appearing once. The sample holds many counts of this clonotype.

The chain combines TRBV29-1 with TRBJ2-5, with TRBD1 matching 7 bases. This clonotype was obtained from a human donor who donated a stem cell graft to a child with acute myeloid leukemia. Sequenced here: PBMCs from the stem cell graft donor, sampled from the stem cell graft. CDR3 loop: CSVTGVVRRGETQYF. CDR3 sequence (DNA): TGCAGCGTTACAGGGGTCGTCCGCCGGGGAGAGACCCAGTACTTC.